The clone carrying this T cell receptor beta chain was detected many times. This CDR3 region has 15 residues. Germline-derived CDR1 and CDR2 are SGHRS and YFSETQ. Unmatched junction bases numbered 6, after V lost 1 base and J lost 4 bases. A single record per CDR3 protein comes from TCRdb applying MiXCR to the 5' RACE reads. The table records 500,000 or so distinct CDR3 sequences, approximately 15% of them present only once. The entry originates in a study of identical twins. The sample was also reused in another study, on yellow fever vaccine responses in identical twins.

What was sequenced was CD4+ T cells sorted from blood. The gene calls are TRBV5-1 and TRBJ2-7, with 9 positions matching TRBD2. This sequence was found in a woman aged 18 to 35 in good health. CDR3 amino acids: CASSLSPSGEYEQYF. The DNA for the CDR3 is TGCGCCAGCAGCTTGTCCCCTAGCGGGGAGTACGAGCAGTACTTC.